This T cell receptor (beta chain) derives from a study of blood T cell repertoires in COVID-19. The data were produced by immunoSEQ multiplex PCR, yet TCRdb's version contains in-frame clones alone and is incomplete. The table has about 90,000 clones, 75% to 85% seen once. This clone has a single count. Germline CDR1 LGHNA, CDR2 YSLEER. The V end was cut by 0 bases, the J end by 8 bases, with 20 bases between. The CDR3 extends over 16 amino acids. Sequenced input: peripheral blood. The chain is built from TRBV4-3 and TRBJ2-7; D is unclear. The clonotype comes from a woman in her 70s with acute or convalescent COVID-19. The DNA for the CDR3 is TGCGCCAGCAGCCAAGATCTATTTCCGGAGCTTCGGAAGCAGTACTTC. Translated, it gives CASSQDLFPELRKQYF.